These 9 T cell receptor beta chains were all obtained from the same sample, sequenced in a study of sequential checkpoint blockade in melanoma. TCRdb keeps only in-frame clones here, not all; method: immunoSEQ multiplex PCR. The sample consists of about 1,700 clones, around 17% of them appearing once. The sample's treatment: randomized to nivolumab then ipilimumab (arm A) or the reverse (arm B). The sample consisted of tumor tissue (inferred from file names), taken from a patient given nivolumab and ipilimumab in sequence. Every receptor here comes from a human donor with melanoma.

The table lists this clone with many counts. The chain employs TRBV11-3 and TRBJ2-7; D perhaps matches TRBD2 (5 bases). The CDR3 runs to 15 residues. CDR1 SGHNT and CDR2 YENEEA come from the germline V gene. Trimming stripped 5 bases from V and 0 bases from J, with 14 bases between. Here the CDR3 DNA reads TGTGCCAGCAGCACCCCGAACCGGGGCTCCTACGAGCAGTACTTC. This sequence encodes CASSTPNRGSYEQYF.

V gene TRBV28 combines with J gene TRBJ1-6; D is uncertain. Trimming shortened V by 4 bases and J by 6 bases, and 10 bases separated the two germline ends. The CDR3 loop spans 14 amino acids. CDR1 and CDR2 (germline): MDHEN, SYDVKM. The CDR3 DNA sequence: TGTGCCAGCAGTTCGGAACGGCCTAATTCACCCCTCCACTTT. This encodes CASSSERPNSPLHF.

This clone was counted only a few times. The genes are TRBV11-3 and TRBJ2-1; 11 nucleotides match TRBD2. The trim removed 3 bases at V and 4 bases at J, leaving 8 bases unmatched. Germline V gene data show CDR1 as SGHNT and CDR2 as YENEEA. The CDR3 consists of 17 residues. The CDR3 DNA follows: TGTGCCAGCAGCTTGCATAGCGGGAGGGCCCAATACAATGAGCAGTTCTTC. It encodes CASSLHSGRAQYNEQFF.

The rearrangement links TRBV28 to TRBJ2-3, with D possibly matching TRBD2 (6 bases). Germline V gives CDR1 MDHEN, CDR2 SYDVKM. This CDR3 has 16 residues. V shed 5 bases and J shed 4 bases, with 19 bases lying between them. The CDR3 is CASSQISGGSPDTQYF. CDR3 nucleotide sequence: TGTGCCAGCAGTCAAATCAGTGGAGGGAGCCCAGATACGCAGTATTTT.

The chain couples TRBV6-8 to TRBJ2-7, with 9 bases matching TRBD1. Trimming cost V 6 bases and J 7 bases; bases outside gene matches: 10. Germline V CDR1 and CDR2: MNHGY, SAAAGT. The CDR3 is 14 amino acids. CDR3 in DNA: TGTGCCAGCAGCGTCCAACAGGGGGCCGCGGAGCAGTACTTC. Translated: CASSVQQGAAEQYF.

CDR3 nucleotides: TGCGCCAGCAGCTCCTCGGGGGGGCAAGAGACCCAGTACTTC. Translation gives CASSSSGGQETQYF. J is TRBJ2-5 and V is TRBV5-1; 8 bases fit TRBD2. V shed 3 bases, J shed 2 bases, and the junction held 3 bases outside the gene matches. The CDR3 contains 14 residues. Per germline, CDR1 SGHRS and CDR2 YFSETQ.

By frequency in the sample, this clone is medium-sized. The V and J genes are TRBV11-3 and TRBJ1-3; tentatively, D is TRBD1 (5 bases). Germline lookup yields CDR1 SGHNT and CDR2 YENEEA. The CDR3 is 15 amino acids. Trimming took 6 bases from V and 7 from J, leaving 19 bases between them. The CDR3 sequence is CASSSRSGDLNTIYF. The CDR3 nucleotides are TGTGCCAGCAGTTCGAGATCGGGGGATCTTAACACCATATATTTT. Variable domain in full (rest from reference TRBV11-3 and TRBJ1-3): EAGVVQSPRYKIIEKKQPVAFWCNPISGHNTLYWYLQNLGQGPELLIRYENEEAVDDSQLPKDRFSAERLKGVDSTLKIQPAELGDSAVYLCASSSRSGDLNTIYFGEGSWLTVV.

A few counts support this clone. V is TRBV28 and J is TRBJ2-4; a weak D match, TRBD2 (6 bases). Germline V gene data show CDR1 as MDHEN and CDR2 as SYDVKM. The CDR3 is made up of 21 amino acids. The V and J ends lost 2 bases and 0 bases respectively, with 26 bases between them. The CDR3 sequence: CASSLRQGRTQQALAKNIQYF. The CDR3 nucleotides read TGTGCCAGCAGTTTAAGGCAAGGGAGGACCCAACAGGCCCTAGCCAAAAACATTCAGTACTTC.

This sequence joins TRBV6-8 and TRBJ1-1, with a tentative D call TRBD1 (5 bases). The CDR3 extends over 13 amino acids. Germline V gene lookup returns CDR1 MNHGY and CDR2 SAAAGT. Deletions cut 5 bases from V and 11 bases from J, with 18 bases between. In DNA, the CDR3 is TGTGCCAGCAGTGACGGGCAGGGAAGTTCGGCTTTCTTT. Residues: CASSDGQGSSAFF.